This T cell receptor (beta chain) was obtained from a study of cytomegalovirus exposure and HLA in healthy donors (dated by TCRdb to 2016 to 2017). About the full investigation: An earlier analysis of fewer than 750 of the donors reported approximately 300 Gb of sequence data and 117 million unique TCR beta sequences obtained from about 200 million T cells. An early release that covered some 640 HLA-typed donors contained approximately 320 gigabases of sequencing data and 80 million or so unique TCR sequences. Of the 398 genotyped donors, 75% to 85% were placed in the genetic ancestry cluster associated with self-reported Caucasian donors. The study was designed to test whether signatures of past pathogen exposure could be identified by cataloging public T cell receptors. The study used immunosequencing to profile the T cell repertoires of hundreds of subjects and linked those repertoires to cytomegalovirus serostatus. A separate validation cohort of approximately 120 different subjects was used in addition to the approximately 700-subject first cohort. To predict cytomegalovirus infection status, the study brought together high-throughput TCR immunosequencing, statistical association of individual TCRs with disease status, and machine learning. A later analysis re-analyzed previously published TCR beta repertoires from roughly 630 donors and added high-resolution HLA genotyping to study TCR occurrence patterns. The later analysis used no new phenotypic data to find candidate immune exposures, relying instead on TCR beta sequences and their occurrence across donors. An earlier analysis of about 600 of the donors used high-throughput TCR beta sequencing to judge whether each TCR beta V gene segment behaved as functional or pseudogenic. Donor age, sex, ethnicity and CMV serostatus were compiled together with the repertoire data. A later genetic analysis used genome-wide SNP genotypes for about three fifths of the 666 donors, treating that subset as a discovery cohort. All discovery cohort repertoires had been generated using a single sequencing platform. HLA typing included class I and class II loci at four-digit resolution. Typing coverage varied by locus: roughly 620-640 donors for A, B, C, DRB1 and DQB1; roughly 510 for DQA1; around 610 for DPA1; roughly 450 for DPB1. About 5 DR-DQ haplotypes were handled as single units for association and clustering, since linkage in the cohort was strong. Among around 400 genotyped donors of the cohort, an average of roughly 230,000 unique TCR beta nucleotide sequences was sequenced per donor, of which about 20% were non-productive. What the work shows at the level of the full study, not this receptor alone: In a later analysis, HLA-associated TCR beta chains showed more clonal expansion and lower generation probabilities than non-associated chains that were equally common. Correlated functional status among segregating V segments might be attributable to linkage disequilibrium, but an unknown experimental factor could not be ruled out. Presence/absence analyses assumed roughly uniform sequencing depth across donors, an assumption that may not hold. A further reported finding was that TCR beta sequences accurately predicted the HLA-A and HLA-B alleles for most subjects in the first cohort. Some IMGT-functional V segments, including TRBV6-2 and TRBV6-3, could not be distinguished by the 87-base-pair reads and were therefore excluded. According to the authors, the approach could potentially be generalized to other disease states and immunological phenotypes. The classifier was reported to diagnose cytomegalovirus status with high specificity and sensitivity in both the original and validation cohorts. When HLA alleles, especially DR and DQ, strongly co-occurred, attributing TCR associations to individual alleles was difficult. Most TCR sequences were seen in very few donors, while some public TCRs were found in many individuals. The sequencing pipeline was judged likely to have produced a cluster of highly shared sequence variants as a technical artifact. A few of the identified cytomegalovirus-associated TCR beta chains were confirmed in vitro to be specific for cytomegalovirus antigens. A later analysis found that TCR association rates varied across HLA loci, with DRB1 alleles showing the most associated TCRs and HLA-C alleles the fewest. Because counts were too low, roughly 16 rarely observed V segments, including chromosome 9 orphons, were excluded from the earlier analysis of several hundred of the donors. The study listed 170 or so TCR beta chains as associated with cytomegalovirus. A later genetic analysis associated a missense DCLRE1C variant with V-gene and J-gene trimming of TCR beta chains, and an independent cohort replicated the association. CMV serostatus was the only immune exposure information available for the cohort. Because HLA typing was missing for some donors at each locus, association tests included only the typed subset. A later analysis reported that several top co-occurrence clusters appeared linked to parvovirus B19, influenza, CMV and Epstein-Barr virus. In this cohort, only TCR beta chains were sequenced, and detectable features were limited by the absence of alpha or paired-chain data. Most CMV-associated TCR beta chains appeared to be HLA-restricted in a later analysis, and the HLA associations seemed to be driven largely by CMV exposure. Compared with the 666-donor mean, donors in an Asian-associated ancestry cluster had fewer N-insertions in productive TCRs, according to a later genetic analysis. Specific HLA alleles were associated with 15,000 to 20,000 TCR beta sequences at a false discovery rate of 0.05 in a later analysis. Broadly in line with IMGT annotations, most TCR beta V segments showed up in productive rearrangements about 90% or about 30% of the time in an earlier analysis of 587 of the donors.

CDR3 length: 14 amino acids, cysteine to phenylalanine. Of all the DNA, just the CDR3 is kept, 42 bases in frame from base 1. The germline ends are 8 bases apart after V is trimmed by 0 bases and J by 5 bases. According to the germline V gene (reference sequence), CDR1 reads MNHEY and CDR2 reads SMNVEV. Receptor amplification or capture employed the immunoSEQ multiplex PCR assay. A mixture of 60 forward primers for TCR Vbeta segments and 13 reverse primers for TCR Jbeta segments was used in the multiplex PCR. The CDR3 region of rearranged TCR beta genes was amplified from genomic DNA with a multiplex PCR assay. Amplified TCR beta libraries were sequenced as 87-base-pair reads on the Illumina HiSeq System. The authors processed their data as follows. Across the 670 or so repertoires, a later analysis counted about 81 million unique TCR beta chains, approximately 10 million of which were shared by at least two donors. A nearest-neighbor algorithm error-corrected the raw reads and collapsed the reads into unique sequences, merging closely related sequences to remove PCR and sequencing errors. Alignment of CDR3 sequences to IMGT reference sequences was used to assign V, D and J gene segments. For a sequence to be retained, a match of at least six nucleotides to both a V gene segment and a J gene segment was required. A rearrangement was called productive if the CDR3 had no stop codons and remained in frame with V and J, and every other rearrangement was called non-productive. Following IMGT convention, CDR3 was defined as the stretch from the second conserved V-encoded cysteine to the conserved J-encoded phenylalanine. The earlier analysis of some 540 of the donors excluded any sequence lacking an unambiguous match to a single V gene segment. An earlier analysis of under 750 of the donors called V segments functional above 56.7% productive rearrangements and segregating when the between-donor standard deviation exceeded 5%. To diagnose cytomegalovirus status from the catalog of TCR beta chain sequences, a statistical classification framework was built. In a later analysis, V and J genes were assigned by comparing TCR nucleotide sequences against IMGT/GENE-DB human TR gene sequences. Using the TCRdist pipeline, a later analysis assigned CDR3 sequences along with most-parsimonious VDJ recombination scenarios. A later analysis defined each TCR beta chain by its CDR3 amino acid sequence plus V-gene family, and excluded reads lacking a unique V-gene family. As a way to deal with suspected cross-contamination and a sequencing artifact, a later analysis dropped more than 500 nucleotide sequences that were highly shared and had low generation probability. A later analysis calculated a clonal expansion index for each public chain from normalized within-repertoire ranks of inferred template counts. In a later analysis, generation probabilities were computed with a VDJ recombination model fitted to out-of-frame rearrangements, and the resulting probabilities were checked against IGoR. In a later analysis, TCR-TCR, TCR-HLA and TCR-CMV co-occurrence was scored with hypergeometric tests, and a repertoire-size bias correction was applied to TCR pairs. False discovery rates were estimated in a later analysis by permuting HLA or CMV assignments 20 times. In a later analysis, co-occurring TCRs were grouped using DBSCAN, with TCRdist sequence similarity added in when clustering inside HLA-allele-positive subsets. Repertoires with fewer than 30,000 or more than 120,000 public chains, plus five repertoires with anomalous nucleotide sharing, were excluded from co-occurrence clustering. The immuneACCESS repertoire file appears here via TCRdb, limited to in-frame rearrangements. These files lack a portion of the clones; in checked studies, under half of the deficit traces to unresolved V genes, and the cause of the others is not known. V, J and clone size derive from that table, while D and trimming were established from the DNA sequence. For this sample there are some 130,000 clones; 60% to 80% appear just once. The leading ten clones occupy 2.2% of the sample.

The cohort comprised around 690 healthy bone marrow donors. All cohort members were sampled while nominally healthy, although unrecorded immune exposures were likely present. The donor tested CMV seronegative, placing the donor among the 352 seronegative members of the cohort. Every donor gave a peripheral blood sample, and the peripheral blood mononuclear cells from that sample were used for TCR beta sequencing. The Qiagen DNeasy Blood Extraction Kit was used to extract genomic DNA from the blood cell samples. About this clone itself: Its antigen remains unidentified. No quality values exist for individual bases; no much larger clone is one base distant.

The chain employs TRBV27 and TRBJ1-5; perhaps TRBD1 is the D gene, with 6 bases matching. Material: PBMCs. The source is a man younger than 40 in good health and CMV-seronegative. The CDR3 protein: CASSLSDSHQPQHF. The base sequence is TGTGCCAGCAGTTTATCGGACAGTCATCAGCCCCAGCATTTT.